This paragraph reports one TCR beta chain. Antigen: not known. This CDR3 is 16 amino acids long. From germline, CDR1 is SGHTA and CDR2 FQGTGA. V gave up 5 bases and J gave up 5 bases, with 21 bases separating them. Some clones are missing from TCRdb's copy, which holds only in-frame ones; the method was immunoSEQ multiplex PCR. The sample has fewer than 80,000 clones, 93% seen once. This entry is derived from a study of siplizumab effects on memory and regulatory T cells. Findings and caveats of the study: An assignable phenotype, naive or memory, was missing from roughly 83-96% of proliferating CD4+ or CD8+ clones. Unstimulated subset assignment was obtained for only a minor fraction of alloreactive clones. Alloreactive sequences tracing back to unstimulated CD4+ memory cells fell significantly with siplizumab. Naive T cells seemed more diverse than memory cells; they also seemed major alloresponse contributors.

Sequences were obtained from CD8+ T cells sorted from blood. V usage is TRBV7-3 and J usage is TRBJ2-5; the D call may be TRBD1 or TRBD2 (5 bases each). The TCR sequence derives from a human donor in good health. As DNA, the CDR3 is TGTGCCAGCAGCCCCCGAGGGACGCCAGATGTCGAGACCCAGTACTTC. Protein sequence: CASSPRGTPDVETQYF.